This record concerns one T cell receptor (beta chain) sequence. Its antigen is undetermined. These data come from a study of cytomegalovirus exposure and HLA in healthy donors. Turning to the study itself: Early released data had about 85 million unique TCRs, all coming from HLA-typed donors. Study-wide results and limits: It was reported that TCR beta sequences correctly inferred the HLA-A and HLA-B alleles for most subjects.

Primers: 60 Vbeta forward and 13 Jbeta reverse. Using immunoSEQ multiplex PCR, the repertoire was profiled, and TCRdb retains in-frame clones only, with some absent. This sample has 120,000 or so clones, with around 77% found just once. This TCR derives from a man aged 45-65 years in good health and CMV-seropositive. The sample was PBMCs.

CDR3 DNA sequence: TGCGCCAGCAGCCGGAGGACAGGGAACACCGGGGAGCTGTTTTTT. It encodes CASSRRTGNTGELFF. The J gene is TRBJ2-2, the V gene TRBV4-3, with 7 bases fitting TRBD1. Unmatched junction bases numbered 3, after V lost 4 bases and J lost 1 base. The V gene's germline CDR1 is LGHNA and CDR2 YSLEER. The CDR3 extends over 15 amino acids.